This T cell receptor (beta chain) was captured in a study of blood T cell repertoires in COVID-19. Across the study: Sites in the United States, Italy and Spain provided acute and convalescent COVID-19 samples. From T cells, B-cell-depleted T cells, or PBMCs came the material, which was cDNA or gDNA.

The CDR3 is 12 amino acids. Trimming removed 4 bases at V and 3 bases at J, with 5 bases between. CDR1 is SEHNR, CDR2 FQNEAQ, per germline (reference sequence). In the authors' methods: Estimation of nucleated cell counts was performed using reference gene primer amplification. Profiled with immunoSEQ multiplex PCR; TCRdb holds only in-frame clones, not every one. That table furnishes V, J and clone size, whereas the DNA furnished D and trimming. The repertoire holds nearly 110,000 clones, around 90% seen once, with 4.5% to 6% in the top ten. The sequence came from a man aged 40-49 years with active or convalescent COVID-19. V is TRBV7-9 and J is TRBJ2-3; no clear D. The specimen sequenced was peripheral blood. The chain's CDR3 is CASSSLTDTQYF. The CDR3 DNA sequence: TGTGCCAGCAGCTCCCTTACAGATACGCAGTATTTT.